This paragraph reports one TCR beta chain. Its antigen is not known. These data come from a study of blood T cells in healthy people across ages. With a J-beta primer mix and a sample-barcoded 5' primer, a second PCR ran 7 to 11 cycles. At least 3 million CDR3-containing paired-end reads were obtained per sample. TCRdb re-analysed the 5' RACE reads in MiXCR, keeping a single row per CDR3 protein. Among about 1.1 million distinct CDR3 sequences listed, around two fifths were seen once. Ranging in age from about 6 to 95, the donors were healthy Caucasian individuals from Russia. Findings and caveats of the study: The unsorted PBMCs prevented any conclusive comparison of naive versus antigen-experienced cells.

CDR1 SGHRS and CDR2 YFSETQ come from the germline V gene. The germline V and J ends were trimmed by 0 bases and 0 bases, with 9 bases remaining between them. The CDR3 contains 15 residues. This chain links TRBV5-1 with TRBJ2-5; unclear D gene. The receptor was derived from a man aged 18 to 30 in good health. Specimen: blood. CDR3 sequence (DNA): TGCGCCAGCAGCTTGGATGTGCTTTACCAAGAGACCCAGTACTTC. Translation gives CASSLDVLYQETQYF.